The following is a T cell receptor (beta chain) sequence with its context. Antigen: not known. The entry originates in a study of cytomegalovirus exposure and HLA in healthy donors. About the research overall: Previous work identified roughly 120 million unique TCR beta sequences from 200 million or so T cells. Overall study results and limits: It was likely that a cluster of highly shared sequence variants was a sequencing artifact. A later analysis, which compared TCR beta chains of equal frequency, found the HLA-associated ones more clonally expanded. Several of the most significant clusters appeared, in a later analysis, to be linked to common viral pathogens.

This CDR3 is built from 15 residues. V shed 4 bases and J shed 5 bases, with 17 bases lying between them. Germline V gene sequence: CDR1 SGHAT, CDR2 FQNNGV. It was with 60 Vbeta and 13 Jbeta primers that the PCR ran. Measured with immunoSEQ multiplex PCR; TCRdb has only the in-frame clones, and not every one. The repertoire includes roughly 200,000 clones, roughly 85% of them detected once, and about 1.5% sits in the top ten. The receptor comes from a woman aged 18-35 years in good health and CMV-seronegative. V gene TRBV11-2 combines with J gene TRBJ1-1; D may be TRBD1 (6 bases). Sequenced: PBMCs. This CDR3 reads CASSSLAGGATEAFF. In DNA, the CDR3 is TGTGCCAGCAGCTCCTTGGCGGGGGGGGCGACTGAAGCTTTCTTT. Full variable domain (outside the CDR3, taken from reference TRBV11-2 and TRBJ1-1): EAGVAQSPRYKIIEKRQSVAFWCNPISGHATLYWYQQILGQGPKLLIQFQNNGVVDDSQLPKDRFSAERLKGVDSTLKIQPAKLEDSAVYLCASSSLAGGATEAFFGQGTRLTVV.